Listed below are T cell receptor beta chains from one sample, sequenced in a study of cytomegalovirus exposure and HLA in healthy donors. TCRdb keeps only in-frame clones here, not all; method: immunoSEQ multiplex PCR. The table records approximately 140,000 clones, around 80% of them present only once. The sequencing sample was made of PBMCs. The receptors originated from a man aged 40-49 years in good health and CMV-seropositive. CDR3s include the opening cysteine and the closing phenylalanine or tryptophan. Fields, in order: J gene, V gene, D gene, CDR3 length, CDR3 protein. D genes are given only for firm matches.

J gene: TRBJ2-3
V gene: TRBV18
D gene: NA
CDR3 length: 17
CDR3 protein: CASSPKRVTHLTDTQYF

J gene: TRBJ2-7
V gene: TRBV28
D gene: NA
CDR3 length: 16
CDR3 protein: CASSWVSGGPSYEQYF

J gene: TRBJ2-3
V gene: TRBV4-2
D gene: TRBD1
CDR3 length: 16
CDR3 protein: CASSLTPGQGTDTQYF

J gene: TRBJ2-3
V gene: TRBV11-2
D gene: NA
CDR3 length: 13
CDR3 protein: CASRLGSADTQYF

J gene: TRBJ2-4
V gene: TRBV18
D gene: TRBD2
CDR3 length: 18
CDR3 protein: CASSPGLAGELAKNIQYF

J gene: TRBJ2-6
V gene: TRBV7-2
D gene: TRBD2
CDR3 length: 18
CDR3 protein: CASSWRLAGGSGANVLTF

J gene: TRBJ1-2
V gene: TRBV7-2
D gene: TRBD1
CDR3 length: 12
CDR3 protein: CASSTYRGGYTF

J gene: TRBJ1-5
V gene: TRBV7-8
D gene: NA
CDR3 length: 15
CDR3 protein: CASSLWGESNQPQHF

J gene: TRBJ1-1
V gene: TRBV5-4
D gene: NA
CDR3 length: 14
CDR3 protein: CASSPWGGGTEAFF

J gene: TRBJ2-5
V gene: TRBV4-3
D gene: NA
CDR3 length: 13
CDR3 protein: CASSRGLQETQYF

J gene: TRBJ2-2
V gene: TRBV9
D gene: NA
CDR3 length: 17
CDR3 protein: CASSVERDRPNTGELFF

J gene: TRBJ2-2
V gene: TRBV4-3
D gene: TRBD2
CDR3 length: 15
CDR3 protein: CASSQGLATAGELFF

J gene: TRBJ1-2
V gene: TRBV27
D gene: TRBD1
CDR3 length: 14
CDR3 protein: CASSGDRGRYGYTF

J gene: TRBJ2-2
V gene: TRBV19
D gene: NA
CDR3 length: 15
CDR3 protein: CASSWPGAGTGELFF

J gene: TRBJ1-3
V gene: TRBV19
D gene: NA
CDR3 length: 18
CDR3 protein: CASSIGGQAFSSGNTIYF

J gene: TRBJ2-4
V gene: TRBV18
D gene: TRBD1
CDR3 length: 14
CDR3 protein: CASSPGTGKNIQYF

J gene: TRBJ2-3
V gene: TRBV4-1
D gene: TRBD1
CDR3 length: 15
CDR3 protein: CASSHRTGKTDTQYF

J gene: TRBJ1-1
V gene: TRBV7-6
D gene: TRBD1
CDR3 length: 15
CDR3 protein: CASSIARQGDTEAFF

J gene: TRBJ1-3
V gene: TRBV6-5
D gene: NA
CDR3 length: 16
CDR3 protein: CASSYGLSAAGNTIYF

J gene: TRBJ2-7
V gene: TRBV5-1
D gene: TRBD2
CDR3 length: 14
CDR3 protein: CASSFGTSGYEQYF

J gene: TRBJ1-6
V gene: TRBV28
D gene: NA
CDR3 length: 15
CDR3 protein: CASSPGSSYNSPLHF

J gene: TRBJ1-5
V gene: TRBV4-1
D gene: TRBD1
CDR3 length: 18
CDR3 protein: CASSQETGDSNSNQPQHF

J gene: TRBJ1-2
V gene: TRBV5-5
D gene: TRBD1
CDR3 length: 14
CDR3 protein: CASSTGTGYYGYTF

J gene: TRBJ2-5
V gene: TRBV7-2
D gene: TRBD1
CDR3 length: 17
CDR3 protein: CASSLSSGGPIRETQYF

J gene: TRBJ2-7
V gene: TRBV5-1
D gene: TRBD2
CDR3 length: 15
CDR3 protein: CASRFQRGGLYEQYF

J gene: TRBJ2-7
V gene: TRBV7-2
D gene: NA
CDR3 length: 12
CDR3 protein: CASSLVGVEQYF

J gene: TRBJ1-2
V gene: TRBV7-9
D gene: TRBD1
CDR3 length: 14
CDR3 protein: CASSLRTGAGGYTF

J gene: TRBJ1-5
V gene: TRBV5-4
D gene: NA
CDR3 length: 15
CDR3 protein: CASTPTPSSNQPQHF

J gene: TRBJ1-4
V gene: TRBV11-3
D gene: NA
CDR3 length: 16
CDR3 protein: CASSSRLLGTGEKLFF

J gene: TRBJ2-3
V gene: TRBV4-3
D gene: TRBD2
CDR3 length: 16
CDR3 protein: CASSQVASGPTDTQYF

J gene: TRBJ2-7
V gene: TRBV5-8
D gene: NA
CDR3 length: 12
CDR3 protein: CASSFHSDEQYF

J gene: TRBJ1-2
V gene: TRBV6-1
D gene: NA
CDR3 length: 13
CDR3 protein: CASSEQGNYGYTF

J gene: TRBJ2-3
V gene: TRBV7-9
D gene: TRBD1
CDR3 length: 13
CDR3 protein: CATQGASTDTQYF

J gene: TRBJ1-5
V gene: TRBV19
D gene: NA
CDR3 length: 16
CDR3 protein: CATSPIGAAGNQPQHF

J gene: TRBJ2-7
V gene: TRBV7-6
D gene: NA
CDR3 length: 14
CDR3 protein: CASSLADSTYEQYF

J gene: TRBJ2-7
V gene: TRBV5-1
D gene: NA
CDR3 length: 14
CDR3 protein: CASSPGSAIYEQYF

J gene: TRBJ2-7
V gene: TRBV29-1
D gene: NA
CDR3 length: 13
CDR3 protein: CSAYTGFVGEQYF

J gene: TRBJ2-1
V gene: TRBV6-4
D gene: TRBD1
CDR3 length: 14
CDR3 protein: CASMKTGVWDEQFF